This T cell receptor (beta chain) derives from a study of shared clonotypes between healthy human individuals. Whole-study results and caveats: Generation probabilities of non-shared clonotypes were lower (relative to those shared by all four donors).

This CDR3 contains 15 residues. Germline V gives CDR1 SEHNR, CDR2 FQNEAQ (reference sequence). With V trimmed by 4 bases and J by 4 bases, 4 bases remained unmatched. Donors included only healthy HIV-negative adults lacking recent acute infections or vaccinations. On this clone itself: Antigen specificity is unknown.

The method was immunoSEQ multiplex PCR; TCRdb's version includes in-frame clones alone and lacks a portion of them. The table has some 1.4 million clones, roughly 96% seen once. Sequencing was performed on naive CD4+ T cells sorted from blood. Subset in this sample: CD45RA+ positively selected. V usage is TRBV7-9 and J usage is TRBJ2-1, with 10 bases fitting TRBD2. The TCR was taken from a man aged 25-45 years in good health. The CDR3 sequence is CASSSGLARYNEQFF. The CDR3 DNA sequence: TGTGCCAGCAGCTCGGGACTAGCGAGGTACAATGAGCAGTTCTTC.